This T cell receptor (beta chain) was profiled in a study of T cells in Graves' hyperthyroidism and ophthalmopathy (dated by TCRdb to between 2018 and 2021). Regarding the complete study: Peripheral blood was sampled at the time of initial diagnosis, prior to any treatment. The paper describes TCR Vbeta CDR3 sequencing of 120 to 150 peripheral blood samples, made up of 43 ophthalmopathy patients, around 78 hyperthyroidism patients and roughly 17 progressor patients. For training and testing, the 80 to 100 patients in the discovery cohort were randomly divided in a 7:3 ratio. Thyroid tissue and blood T-cell repertoires from about six Graves' hyperthyroidism patients were also compared in the study. After blood sampling, hyperthyroidism patients were treated with methimazole at a starting dose of 30 mg daily, and ophthalmopathy patients were treated with high-dose intravenous methylprednisolone. A discovery cohort of roughly 100 patients, roughly 40 with Graves' ophthalmopathy and roughly 59 with stable Graves' hyperthyroidism, was used to find distinguishing TCR V-J signatures. An independent validation cohort of 18 to 20 hyperthyroidism patients and approximately 16 patients who later progressed to ophthalmopathy tested prospective prediction of ophthalmopathy. Study-level results and caveats: A 13 V-J signature model separated ophthalmopathy from stable hyperthyroidism, with over 85% sensitivity and 81.08% specificity in cross-validation and 80%/75% in testing. In validation, the model predicted progression to ophthalmopathy a median of about 5.9 months before onset, with over 60% sensitivity and about 72% specificity. No statistical method was used to set the sample size in advance, and investigators knew the group allocation. Most expanded thyroid clonotypes (frequency above 0.001) were also detected in blood, a finding suggesting that blood repertoires may reflect thyroid immune responses.

The CDR3 covers 15 residues, taking in both the cysteine and the phenylalanine. This entry keeps only the CDR3 DNA: 45 bases, framed from base 1. V and J are trimmed by 2 bases and 6 bases, and the gene matches miss 6 bases of the junction. Sequences SNHLY (CDR1) and FYNNEI (CDR2) are obtained from the germline V gene. The TCR beta CDR3 regions were amplified from the RNA transcripts. For the first round of RT-PCR on the TCR CDR3, the HTBI primer set was used together with the Qiagen OneStep RT-PCR kit. Libraries were constructed in a second round of multiplex PCR, after which size selection and purification were carried out. The libraries were sequenced on an Illumina HiSeq2000 using paired-end 100 bp reads. Per the authors' processing: SOAPnuke was used to process the raw data, removing reads that contained adapters or uncalled bases, had a mean Phred below 15, or lacked an exact match to the constant primer or identifier. COPE v1.2.5 was used to merge high-quality paired reads, and clonotypes were defined as unique nucleotide sequences. MiTCR v1.1 was used to align clonotypes to the IMGT TRBV, TRBD and TRBJ reference segments. Only V-J combinations with frequency above 0.0001, covering about 99% of repertoires, were analysed. The TCS score was defined as F50 (clonal expansion) divided by E x V (chaos), with BLOSUM62-based TCRdist calculated between CDR3 peptides within each V-J. Welch's t-statistics and random forest reduced 514 V-J features to 13, which were used in a naive Bayes classifier (R e1071). The raw public data were reprocessed by TCRdb itself: fastp quality trimming at Q25, MiXCR clonotype calling, in-frame beta chains only. Each CDR3 protein appears once, grouped with its most common genes and DNA. It is TCRdb's table, rather than the study itself, that gives the V and J calls and clone size. Here the sample has around 300,000 distinct CDR3 sequences; 10% to 15% occur a single time. The top ten constitute approximately 7.8% of the sample.

The hyperthyroidism patients were between 18 and 65 years old and newly diagnosed, with a disease duration of less than 2 months. Exclusion was applied to patients with uncontrolled infections, other autoimmune diseases, pregnancy or lactation. Diagnoses were established on the basis of clinical symptoms, serum thyroxine and TRAb, thyroid ultrasound, and orbital computed tomography. Blood from progressor patients was collected at the time of first diagnosis with hyperthyroidism, before any ophthalmopathy symptoms had appeared. PBMCs were isolated from 10 ml of fresh peripheral blood by Ficoll-Paque density gradient centrifugation. Progressor patients were first diagnosed with Graves' hyperthyroidism and then developed ophthalmopathy during follow-up. Trizol reagent was used to extract total RNA, and RNA quality was then checked on an Agilent 2100 Bioanalyzer. This clonotype was picked up many times. The clone's antigen remains unknown. Per-base quality was not reported, and no clone a single base away is much larger than it.

The sequence derives from a young woman with Graves' hyperthyroidism that later progressed to Graves' ophthalmopathy. Recombination linked TRBV2 to TRBJ2-1, and 8 bases in between align with TRBD2. The sample comprised blood. The DNA sequence is as follows: TGTGCCAGCAGTGAAAGGCGGGAGGTCCCCAATGAGCAGTTCTTC. It is translated as CASSERREVPNEQFF.